The 29 T cell receptor beta chains presented below share a single source sample, sequenced in a study of blood T cell repertoires in COVID-19. Profiled with immunoSEQ multiplex PCR; TCRdb holds only in-frame clones, not every one. The data hold about 140,000 clones, with under 85% observed a single time. The sequenced material came from PBMCs or T cells enriched from blood (not recorded which). These receptors all come from a woman aged 18-29 years who had been exposed to COVID-19.

This chain joins TRBV29-1 and TRBJ1-1; D possibly corresponds to TRBD1 (5 bases). The length of the CDR3 is 11 residues. V was pared by 4 bases and J by 3 bases, with 6 bases between. Germline assignment: CDR1 SQVTM and CDR2 ANQGSEA. CDR3: CSVGQYTEAFF. CDR3 coding DNA: TGCAGCGTTGGACAGTACACTGAAGCTTTCTTT.

The chain carries TRBV10-1 and TRBJ2-5; D may be TRBD1 (6 bases). V lost 6 bases to trimming and J lost 1 base, with 18 bases between them. Germline loops: CDR1 WNHNN, CDR2 SYGVQD (reference sequence). The CDR3 sequence is 16 residues long. For the CDR3, the DNA is TGCGCCAGCAGCACGGACCGGGACAAGAGCCAAGAGACCCAGTACTTC. This translates into CASSTDRDKSQETQYF.

This chain links TRBV6-2 or TRBV6-3 with TRBJ2-1; 8 bases align to TRBD2. V trimming: 0 bases; J trimming: 4 bases; junction bases outside the gene matches: 8. This CDR3 spans 17 amino acids. Looked up from germline, CDR1 is MNHEY and CDR2 is SVGEGT. CDR3 sequence (DNA): TGTGCCAGCAGTTACTCGATCGGGAGGGCCGCTTACAATGAGCAGTTCTTC. Its protein is CASSYSIGRAAYNEQFF.

The V gene is TRBV7-6, the J gene TRBJ1-2; 8 bases match TRBD1. Trimming removed 5 bases from V and 7 bases from J; junction bases left unmatched: 12. The CDR3 spans 15 residues. CDR1 is SGHVS and CDR2 is FNYEAQ in the germline V gene. CDR3 DNA: TGTGCCAGCAGCCCTGGACAGGGTCTATTTGGTGGCTACACCTTC. Translating it yields CASSPGQGLFGGYTF.

This sequence joins TRBV14 and TRBJ1-1, with D possibly matching TRBD1 (6 bases). The V gene lost 0 bases and the J gene lost 0 bases, with 11 bases spanning the gap. Germline loops: CDR1 SGHDN, CDR2 FVKESK. The CDR3 is made up of 16 amino acids. CDR3 region: CASSQDKGVMNTEAFF. The CDR3 DNA is TGTGCCAGCAGCCAAGATAAGGGGGTCATGAACACTGAAGCTTTCTTT.

The V and J genes are TRBV19 and TRBJ2-6; D possibly corresponds to TRBD1 (6 bases). The CDR3 consists of 16 residues. V shed 6 bases and J shed 0 bases, with 12 bases lying between them. Germline V gene data show CDR1 as LNHDA and CDR2 as SQIVND (reference sequence). CDR3: CASRNGGRSGANVLTF. CDR3 nucleotide sequence: TGTGCCAGTAGAAATGGGGGCCGCTCTGGGGCCAACGTCCTGACTTTC.

The CDR3 DNA sequence: TGCGCCAGCAGCCGATCGTCGGGGGACACAGATACGCAGTATTTT. The encoded protein is CASSRSSGDTDTQYF. The chain has TRBV4-1 and TRBJ2-3; D perhaps matches TRBD2 (6 bases). From germline, CDR1 is MGHRA and CDR2 YSYEKL. The CDR3 is 15 amino acids. V lost 4 bases, J lost 2 bases, and 13 bases lay in between.

V and J are TRBV4-2 and TRBJ2-2, with 10 positions matching TRBD2. From germline, CDR1 is LGHNA and CDR2 YNFKEQ. The CDR3 runs to 15 residues. V lost 8 bases to trimming and J lost 4 bases; unmatched junction nucleotides: 7. CDR3 region: CASSSGTSVTGELFF. CDR3 bases: TGTGCCAGCTCTTCCGGGACTAGCGTCACCGGGGAGCTGTTTTTT.

The V and J genes are TRBV19 and TRBJ2-2, with D possibly matching TRBD1 (6 bases). Germline CDR1 LNHDA, CDR2 SQIVND (reference sequence). The CDR3 totals 17 residues. V dropped 2 bases and J dropped 6 bases, with 19 bases sitting between them. This CDR3 is CASSIRAIGGEPGELFF. The CDR3 DNA reads as TGTGCCAGTAGTATACGGGCCATAGGGGGAGAACCCGGGGAGCTGTTTTTT.

This chain links TRBV6-1 with TRBJ2-5; D perhaps matches TRBD1 (6 bases). The V end was cut by 2 bases, the J end by 2 bases, with 12 bases between. Per germline, CDR1 MNHNS and CDR2 SASEGT. This CDR3 has 15 amino acids. CDR3 protein: CASSERFTGQETQYF. Here the CDR3 DNA reads TGTGCCAGCAGTGAAAGGTTTACAGGGCAAGAGACCCAGTACTTC.

This chain uses TRBV5-1 with TRBJ2-7; tentative D call: TRBD1 (5 bases). Germline V gives CDR1 SGHRS, CDR2 YFSETQ. The CDR3 runs to 14 residues. V lost 4 bases and J 6 bases, leaving 17 bases between the germline ends. The CDR3 bases are TGCGCCAGCAGCACCAGACCGCAGGGTGGCGAGCAGTACTTC. Translated, it gives CASSTRPQGGEQYF.

J is TRBJ1-3 and V is TRBV6-5, with 7 bases that match TRBD1. Germline CDR1 reads MNHEY; CDR2 reads SVGAGI. The CDR3 has 14 amino acids. V lost 5 bases and J lost 4; bases outside the gene matches: 5. The CDR3 protein is CASSRDREGNTIYF. For the CDR3, the DNA is TGTGCCAGCAGTCGAGACAGGGAGGGAAACACCATATATTTT.

The rearrangement joins TRBV19 to TRBJ2-7, with a possible D match to TRBD1 (6 bases). There are 15 residues in the CDR3. V shed 7 bases and J shed 0 bases, with 16 bases lying between them. CDR1 and CDR2 from the germline V gene are LNHDA and SQIVND (reference sequence). The CDR3 DNA reads as TGTGCCAGTAAGGATCTGGGGACAAACTCCTACGAGCAGTACTTC. Translated: CASKDLGTNSYEQYF. Based on the CDR3 plus reference TRBV19 and TRBJ2-7, the full variable domain is DGGITQSPKYLFRKEGQNVTLSCEQNLNHDAMYWYRQDPGQGLRLIYYSQIVNDFQKGDIAEGYSVSREKKESFPLTVTSAQKNPTAFYLCASKDLGTNSYEQYFGPGTRLTVT.

The J gene is TRBJ2-5, the V gene TRBV18, with 9 bases aligning to TRBD2. The V and J ends lost 3 bases and 1 base, in that order; junction bases with no gene match: 3. CDR3 length: 15 residues. Germline V gene data show CDR1 as KGHSH and CDR2 as LQKENI. The CDR3 is CASSPGGRAQETQYF. CDR3 coding DNA: TGTGCCAGCTCACCCGGCGGGAGGGCCCAAGAGACCCAGTACTTC.

The rearrangement links TRBV6-5 to TRBJ2-7, with a weak D call TRBD2 (6 bases). V was pared by 5 bases and J by 7 bases, with 21 bases between. This CDR3 has 15 residues. Germline CDR1 and CDR2: MNHEY and SVGAGI. The CDR3 DNA sequence: TGTGCCAGCAGTCACACCGGGACTGGCGGGTGGGAGCAGTACTTC. This codes for CASSHTGTGGWEQYF.

This clone was counted only a few times. V usage is TRBV5-8 and J usage is TRBJ1-2, with D possibly TRBD1 on 5 matching bases. This CDR3 contains 13 residues. Trimming took off 1 base at V and 5 bases at J, with 9 bases between the two ends. CDR1 is SGHTS and CDR2 is YDEGEE in the germline V gene. CDR3 sequence: CASSLRRGYGYTF. The CDR3 DNA reads TGTGCCAGCAGCTTGAGGCGGGGGTATGGCTACACCTTC.

The rearrangement links TRBV27 to TRBJ1-6, with D unresolved. CDR1 and CDR2 from the germline V gene are MNHEY and SMNVEV (reference sequence). The CDR3 extends over 13 amino acids. Trimming removed 6 bases from V and 6 bases from J, with 9 bases in between. CDR3 region: CASSRIVNSPLHF. CDR3 DNA sequence: TGTGCCAGCAGCCGTATAGTTAATTCACCCCTCCACTTT.

CDR3: CASNSGAGGVEEQYF. In DNA form, the CDR3 reads TGTGCCAGCAATTCAGGGGCGGGAGGGGTGGAGGAGCAGTACTTC. The chain recombines TRBV28 with TRBJ2-7; TRBD2 matches 9 bases. Germline lookup yields CDR1 MDHEN and CDR2 SYDVKM. J lost 7 bases, V lost 7 bases, and 14 bases had no gene match. CDR3 length equals 15 residues.

V gene TRBV19 combines with J gene TRBJ1-1; no firm D call. Trimming left V 6 bases short and J 0 bases short, with 11 bases between. Germline CDR1 LNHDA, CDR2 SQIVND (reference sequence). This CDR3 is 14 amino acids long. As DNA, the CDR3 is TGTGCCAGTAGAACGCTCGGTATGAACACTGAAGCTTTCTTT. This gives the protein CASRTLGMNTEAFF.

The chain uses TRBV29-1 and TRBJ1-2, with TRBD1 as a possible D gene (5 bases). V was pared by 6 bases and J by 4 bases, with 15 bases between. The germline CDR1 and CDR2 sequences are SQVTM and ANQGSEA. This CDR3 spans 13 amino acids. The CDR3 reads CSVGGGFTYGYTF. In DNA form, the CDR3 reads TGCAGCGTGGGGGGGGGATTCACCTATGGCTACACCTTC.

This chain links TRBV7-2 with TRBJ1-6, with D perhaps TRBD1 (5 bases). The CDR3 consists of 14 residues. Germline lookup yields CDR1 SGHTA and CDR2 FQGNSA. Between the trimmed V and J ends, which lost 6 bases and 2 bases, there was a span of 8 bases. The CDR3 sequence is CASSPRAYNSPLHF. The CDR3 DNA reads as TGTGCCAGCAGTCCCAGGGCCTATAATTCACCCCTCCACTTT.

The sample holds a few counts of this clone. Sequence at one end of the junction differs from germline and may be a read error. The chain joins TRBV2 to TRBJ1-4, with unresolved D. The CDR3 spans 11 residues. In germline, CDR1 is SNHLY, CDR2 FYNNEI. CDR3 sequence: CASSLVRQYLF. In nucleotides, the CDR3 is TGTGCCAGCAGTCTAGTGCGGCAGTACCTTTTT.

This rearrangement joins TRBV27 to TRBJ2-6; 9 nucleotides agree with TRBD1. The V gene's germline CDR1 is MNHEY and CDR2 SMNVEV (reference sequence). V was pared by 4 bases and J by 0 bases, with 7 bases of the junction left unmatched. This CDR3 has 18 residues. The CDR3 here is CASSSQATGGSGANVLTF. The CDR3 bases are TGTGCCAGCAGTTCGCAGGCGACAGGGGGCTCTGGGGCCAACGTCCTGACTTTC.

This rearrangement joins TRBV7-8 to TRBJ1-5; tentative D call: TRBD1 (5 bases). Germline V gives CDR1 SGHVS, CDR2 FQNEAQ. V was cut by 2 bases and J by 3 bases, with 11 bases left in between. The CDR3 has 15 amino acids. CDR3 sequence (DNA): TGTGCCAGCAGCTTAACAGGCGGAGCCAATCAGCCCCAGCATTTT. Translating it yields CASSLTGGANQPQHF.

This sequence joins TRBV12-3 or TRBV12-4 and TRBJ1-2; no firm D call. V shed 3 bases and J shed 8 bases, with 10 bases lying between them. There are 12 residues in the CDR3. The CDR3 coding sequence is TGTGCCAGCAGTTTGGATCCGGGGGGCTACACCTTC. It yields the protein CASSLDPGGYTF.

This clone was observed a few times. The rearrangement uses TRBV9 and TRBJ2-2; 13 bases map to TRBD2. The germline V gene has CDR1 SGDLS and CDR2 YYNGEE. CDR3 size: 15 residues. The V segment lost 2 bases and the J segment 6 bases; nucleotides outside the gene matches: 1. Written as DNA, the CDR3 is TGTGCCAGCAGCGTGACTAGCGGGAGGCCCGGGGAGCTGTTTTTT. Its protein product is CASSVTSGRPGELFF.

The chain combines TRBV30 with TRBJ2-1, with 10 nucleotides matching TRBD1. The V gene end was trimmed by 4 bases and the J gene end by 6 bases; junction bases not matched to a gene: 6. The CDR3 consists of 14 residues. In germline, CDR1 is GTSNPN, CDR2 SVGIG (reference sequence). CDR3 amino acids: CAWTAGTGVNEQFF. The CDR3 nucleotides are TGTGCCTGGACCGCCGGGACAGGGGTCAATGAGCAGTTCTTC.

The chain has TRBV28 and TRBJ1-2; TRBD1 agrees at 7 bases. With V trimmed by 5 bases and J by 6 bases, 9 bases remained unmatched. There are 14 residues in the CDR3. Germline V gives CDR1 MDHEN, CDR2 SYDVKM. The CDR3 here is CASSRRDRFNGYTF. The CDR3 DNA is TGTGCCAGCAGTCGCCGGGACAGATTTAATGGCTACACCTTC.

The chain has TRBV6-5 and TRBJ2-1, with 9 bases matching TRBD2. Trimming removed 5 bases from V and 7 bases from J; junction bases left unmatched: 9. This CDR3 comprises 15 residues. Germline V gives CDR1 MNHEY, CDR2 SVGAGI. The CDR3: CASSQIAGEGNEQFF. The CDR3 bases are TGTGCCAGCAGTCAGATAGCGGGAGAGGGGAATGAGCAGTTCTTC.